This T cell receptor beta chain was identified in a study of cytomegalovirus exposure and HLA in healthy donors. Study information: From about 170 million T cells, an earlier analysis saw 100 million to 140 million unique TCR beta sequences.

Details on this clone: Its specificity is unknown.

Points from the study as a whole: The only immune exposure information that was available was CMV serostatus. Researchers counted about 150 TCR beta chains as cytomegalovirus-associated. In vitro, a few CMV-associated chains proved specific for CMV antigens.

PCR primers comprised 60 Vbeta and 13 Jbeta primers. Sequenced by immunoSEQ multiplex PCR; TCRdb stores in-frame clones only, minus some. Among roughly 150,000 clones listed, 60% to 80% were seen once. The CDR3 consists of 15 residues. The V segment lost 0 bases and the J segment 8 bases; nucleotides outside the gene matches: 9. Germline V lookup: CDR1 GTSNPN, CDR2 SVGIG (reference sequence). The chain joins TRBV30 to TRBJ1-4; 7 nucleotides agree with TRBD1. Specimen: PBMCs. The clonotype comes from a woman aged 30 to 39 in good health and CMV-seronegative. CDR3 protein: CAWSVNRGGGEKLFF. DNA for the CDR3: TGTGCCTGGAGTGTAAACAGGGGAGGTGGAGAAAAACTGTTTTTT.